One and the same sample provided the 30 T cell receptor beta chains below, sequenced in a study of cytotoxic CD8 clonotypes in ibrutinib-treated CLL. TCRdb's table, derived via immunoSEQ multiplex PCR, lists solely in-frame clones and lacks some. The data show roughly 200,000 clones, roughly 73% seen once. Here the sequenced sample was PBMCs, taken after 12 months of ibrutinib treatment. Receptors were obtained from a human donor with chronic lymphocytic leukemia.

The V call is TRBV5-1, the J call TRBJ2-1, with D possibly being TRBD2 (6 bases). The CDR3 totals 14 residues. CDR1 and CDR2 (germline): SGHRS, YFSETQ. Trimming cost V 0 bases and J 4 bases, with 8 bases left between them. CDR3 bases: TGCGCCAGCAGCTTGGGACTAGAATACAATGAGCAGTTCTTC. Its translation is CASSLGLEYNEQFF.

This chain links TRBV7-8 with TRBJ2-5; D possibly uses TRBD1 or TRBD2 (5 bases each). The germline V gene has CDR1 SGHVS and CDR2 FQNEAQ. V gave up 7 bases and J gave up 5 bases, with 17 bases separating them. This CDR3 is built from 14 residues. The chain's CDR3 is CASTNRGEWETQYF. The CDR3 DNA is TGTGCCAGCACCAACAGAGGGGAGTGGGAGACCCAGTACTTC.

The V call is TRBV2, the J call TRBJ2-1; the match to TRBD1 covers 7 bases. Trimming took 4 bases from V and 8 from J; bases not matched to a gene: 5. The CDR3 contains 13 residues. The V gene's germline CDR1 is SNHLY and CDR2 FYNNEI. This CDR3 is CASSVPGTDEQFF. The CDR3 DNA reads TGTGCCAGCAGTGTTCCCGGGACAGATGAGCAGTTCTTC.

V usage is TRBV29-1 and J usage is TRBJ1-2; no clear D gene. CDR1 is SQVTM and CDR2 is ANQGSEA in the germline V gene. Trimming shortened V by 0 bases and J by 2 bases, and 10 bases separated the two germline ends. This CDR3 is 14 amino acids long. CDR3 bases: TGCAGCGTTGAAGATCGGGGAGGGAACTATGGCTACACCTTC. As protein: CSVEDRGGNYGYTF.

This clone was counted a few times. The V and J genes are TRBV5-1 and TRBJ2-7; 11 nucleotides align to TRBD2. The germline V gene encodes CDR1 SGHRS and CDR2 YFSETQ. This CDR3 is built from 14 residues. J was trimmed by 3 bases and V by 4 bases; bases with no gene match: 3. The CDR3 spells CASSKGLAVYEQYF. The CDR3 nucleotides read TGCGCCAGCAGCAAGGGACTAGCGGTCTACGAGCAGTACTTC.

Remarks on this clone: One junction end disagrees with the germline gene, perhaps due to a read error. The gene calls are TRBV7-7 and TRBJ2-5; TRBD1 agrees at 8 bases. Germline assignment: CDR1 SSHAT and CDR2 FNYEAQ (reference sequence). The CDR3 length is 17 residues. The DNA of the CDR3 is TGTGCTAGCAGCCCCGGTTGGGGACAGGCGTTACAAGAGACCCAGTACTTC. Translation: CASSPGWGQALQETQYF.

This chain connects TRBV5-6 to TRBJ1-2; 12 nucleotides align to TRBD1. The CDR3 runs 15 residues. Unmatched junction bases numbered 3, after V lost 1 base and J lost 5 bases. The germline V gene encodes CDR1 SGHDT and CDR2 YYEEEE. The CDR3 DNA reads TGTGCCAGCAGCTTGAGGGGACAGGGGGCATATGGCTACACCTTC. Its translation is CASSLRGQGAYGYTF.

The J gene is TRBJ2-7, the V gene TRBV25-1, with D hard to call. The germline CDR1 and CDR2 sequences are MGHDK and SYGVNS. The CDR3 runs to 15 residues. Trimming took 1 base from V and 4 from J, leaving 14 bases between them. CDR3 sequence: CASSESQLPPYEQYF. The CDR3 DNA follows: TGTGCCAGCAGTGAATCTCAGCTACCCCCATACGAGCAGTACTTC.

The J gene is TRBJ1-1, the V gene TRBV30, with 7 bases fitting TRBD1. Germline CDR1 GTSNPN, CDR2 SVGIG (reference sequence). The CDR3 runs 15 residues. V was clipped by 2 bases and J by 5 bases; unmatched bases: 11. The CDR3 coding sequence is TGTGCCTGGAGTTACCTAGGGGGCGCGGGGACTGAAGCTTTCTTT. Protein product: CAWSYLGGAGTEAFF. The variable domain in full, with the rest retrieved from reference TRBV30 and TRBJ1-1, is SQTIHQWPATLVQPVGSPLSLECTVEGTSNPNLYWYRQAAGRGLQLLFYSVGIGQISSEVPQNLSASRPQDRQFILSSKKLLLSDSGFYLCAWSYLGGAGTEAFFGQGTRLTVV.

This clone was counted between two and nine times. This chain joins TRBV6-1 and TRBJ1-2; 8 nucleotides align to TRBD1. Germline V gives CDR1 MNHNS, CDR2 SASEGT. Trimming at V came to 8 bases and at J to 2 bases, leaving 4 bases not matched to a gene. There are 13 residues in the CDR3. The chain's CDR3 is CASAGQGNYGYTF. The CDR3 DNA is TGTGCCAGCGCTGGACAGGGAAACTATGGCTACACCTTC.

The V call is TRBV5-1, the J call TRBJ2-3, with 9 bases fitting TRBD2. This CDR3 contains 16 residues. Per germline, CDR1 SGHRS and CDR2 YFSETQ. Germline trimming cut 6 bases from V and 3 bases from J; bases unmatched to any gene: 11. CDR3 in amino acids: CASKLQGLAVTDTQYF. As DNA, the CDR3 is TGCGCCAGCAAACTTCAGGGACTAGCAGTTACAGATACGCAGTATTTT. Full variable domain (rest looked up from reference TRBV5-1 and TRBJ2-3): KAGVTQTPRYLIKTRGQQVTLSCSPISGHRSVSWYQQTPGQGLQFLFEYFSETQRNKGNFPGRFSGRQFSNSRSEMNVSTLELGDSALYLCASKLQGLAVTDTQYFGPGTRLTVL.

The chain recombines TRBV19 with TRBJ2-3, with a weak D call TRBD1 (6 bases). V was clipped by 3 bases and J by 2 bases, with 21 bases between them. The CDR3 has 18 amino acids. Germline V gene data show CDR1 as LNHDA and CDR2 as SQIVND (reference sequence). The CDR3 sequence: CASSISSGGRIFTDTQYF. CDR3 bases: TGTGCCAGTAGTATTTCCTCTGGGGGCCGAATTTTCACAGATACGCAGTATTTT.

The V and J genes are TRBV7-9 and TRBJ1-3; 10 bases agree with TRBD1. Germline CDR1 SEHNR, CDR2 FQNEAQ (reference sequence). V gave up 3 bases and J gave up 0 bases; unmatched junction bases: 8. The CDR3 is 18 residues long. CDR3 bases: TGTGCCAGCAGCTTCTGGAGGGACAGGGGAATCTCTGGAAACACCATATATTTT. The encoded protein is CASSFWRDRGISGNTIYF.

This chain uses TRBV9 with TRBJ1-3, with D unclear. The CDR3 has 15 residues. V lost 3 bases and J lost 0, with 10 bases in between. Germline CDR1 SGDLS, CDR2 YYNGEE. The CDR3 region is CASSGTSYSGNTIYF. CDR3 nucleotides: TGTGCCAGCAGCGGGACGTCGTACTCTGGAAACACCATATATTTT.

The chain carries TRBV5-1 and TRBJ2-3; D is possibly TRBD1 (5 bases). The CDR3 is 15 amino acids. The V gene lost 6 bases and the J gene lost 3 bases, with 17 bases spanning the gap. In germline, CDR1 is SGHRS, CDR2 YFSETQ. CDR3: CASILGQGRTDTQYF. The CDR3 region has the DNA TGCGCCAGCATACTTGGGCAGGGCAGAACAGATACGCAGTATTTT.

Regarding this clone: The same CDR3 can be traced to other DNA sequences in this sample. CDR3: CASSVGGGTYEQYF. For the CDR3, the DNA is TGTGCCAGCAGCGTAGGAGGGGGTACCTACGAGCAGTACTTC. This chain links TRBV9 with TRBJ2-7; TRBD1 is a possible D gene (6 bases). CDR1 is SGDLS and CDR2 is YYNGEE in the germline V gene. Trimming took off 0 bases at V and 2 bases at J, with 9 bases between the two ends. The CDR3 extends over 14 amino acids.

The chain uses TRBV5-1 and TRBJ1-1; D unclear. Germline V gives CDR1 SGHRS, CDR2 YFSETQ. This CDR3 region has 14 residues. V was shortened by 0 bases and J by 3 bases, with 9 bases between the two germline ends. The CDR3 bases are TGCGCCAGCAGCTTGGGACCTGGGGACACTGAAGCTTTCTTT. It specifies CASSLGPGDTEAFF.

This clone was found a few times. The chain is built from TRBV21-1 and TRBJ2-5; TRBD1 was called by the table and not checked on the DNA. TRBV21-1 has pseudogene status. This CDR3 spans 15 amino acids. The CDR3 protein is CASSCVVPGQETQYF. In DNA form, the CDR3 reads TGTGCCAGCAGCTGCGTCGTTCCAGGTCAAGAGACCCAGTACTTC.

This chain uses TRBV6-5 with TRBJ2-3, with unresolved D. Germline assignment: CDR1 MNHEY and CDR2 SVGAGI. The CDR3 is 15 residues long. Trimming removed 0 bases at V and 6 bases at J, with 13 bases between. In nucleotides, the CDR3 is TGTGCCAGCAGTTACTCGATATGGGGTGGGGATACGCAGTATTTT. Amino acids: CASSYSIWGGDTQYF.

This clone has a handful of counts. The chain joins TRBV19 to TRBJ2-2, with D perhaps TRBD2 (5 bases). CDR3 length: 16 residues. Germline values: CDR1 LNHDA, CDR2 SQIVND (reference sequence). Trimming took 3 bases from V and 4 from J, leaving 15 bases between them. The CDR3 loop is CASSMVPSRPTGELFF. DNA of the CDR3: TGTGCCAGTAGTATGGTCCCTAGCCGGCCCACCGGGGAGCTGTTTTTT.

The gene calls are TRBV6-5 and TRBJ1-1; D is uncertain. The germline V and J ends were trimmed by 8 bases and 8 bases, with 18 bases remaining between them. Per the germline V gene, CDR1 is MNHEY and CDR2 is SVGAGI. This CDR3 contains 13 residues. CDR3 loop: CASDGGLGREAFF. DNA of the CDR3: TGTGCCAGCGATGGCGGATTGGGGAGGGAAGCTTTCTTT.

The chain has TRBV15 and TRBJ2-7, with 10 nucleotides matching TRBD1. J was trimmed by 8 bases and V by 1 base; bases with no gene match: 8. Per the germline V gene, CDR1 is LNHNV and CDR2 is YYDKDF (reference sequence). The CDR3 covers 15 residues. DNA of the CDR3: TGTGCCACCAGCAGAGCTGGGACAGGGGAAGGTCAGCAGTACTTC. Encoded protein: CATSRAGTGEGQQYF.

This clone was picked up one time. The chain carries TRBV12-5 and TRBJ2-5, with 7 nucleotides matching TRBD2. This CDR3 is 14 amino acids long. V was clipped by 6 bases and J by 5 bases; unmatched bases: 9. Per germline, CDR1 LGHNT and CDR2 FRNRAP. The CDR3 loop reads CASGLGLGMETQYF. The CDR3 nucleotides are TGTGCTAGTGGCCTCGGACTAGGGATGGAGACCCAGTACTTC.

The CDR3 DNA reads TGTGCCAGCAGCTTTCAGCGGGGGCGCACAGATACGCAGTATTTT. Protein: CASSFQRGRTDTQYF. The chain combines TRBV7-2 with TRBJ2-3; TRBD2 aligns across 8 bases. V shed 3 bases and J 1 base; nucleotides not matched to a gene: 3. The germline V gene encodes CDR1 SGHTA and CDR2 FQGNSA. The CDR3 contains 15 residues. The full variable domain, in which reference TRBV7-2 and TRBJ2-3 provide the parts outside the CDR3, is GAGVSQSPSNKVTEKGKDVELRCDPISGHTALYWYRQSLGQGLEFLIYFQGNSAPDKSGLPSDRFSAERTGGSVSTLTIQRTQQEDSAVYLCASSFQRGRTDTQYFGPGTRLTVL.

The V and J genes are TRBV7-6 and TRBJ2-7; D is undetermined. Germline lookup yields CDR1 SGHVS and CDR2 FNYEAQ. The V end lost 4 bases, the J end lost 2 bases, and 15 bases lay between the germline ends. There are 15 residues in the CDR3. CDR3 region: CASSYTMGGAYEQYF. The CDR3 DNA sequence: TGTGCCAGCAGCTATACGATGGGTGGGGCCTACGAGCAGTACTTC.

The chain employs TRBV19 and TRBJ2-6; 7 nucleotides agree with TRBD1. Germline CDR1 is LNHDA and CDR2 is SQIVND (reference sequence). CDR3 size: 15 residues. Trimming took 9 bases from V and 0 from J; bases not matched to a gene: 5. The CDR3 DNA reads TGTGCCAGCGAGGACAGGTCCTCTGGGGCCAACGTCCTGACTTTC. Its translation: CASEDRSSGANVLTF.

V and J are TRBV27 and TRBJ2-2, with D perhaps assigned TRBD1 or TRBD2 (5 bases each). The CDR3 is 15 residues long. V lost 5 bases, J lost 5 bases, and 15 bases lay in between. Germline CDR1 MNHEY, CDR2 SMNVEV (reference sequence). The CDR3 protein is CASSANNWGTGELFF. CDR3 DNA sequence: TGTGCCAGCAGTGCTAATAATTGGGGGACCGGGGAGCTGTTTTTT.

As DNA, the CDR3 is TGTGCCAGCAGTCCCTCCCTCGTCGGTACGGAGACCCAGTACTTC. Its protein is CASSPSLVGTETQYF. This chain uses TRBV25-1 with TRBJ2-5; D remains ambiguous. V was trimmed by 5 bases and J by 5 bases, leaving 18 bases between them. The CDR3 contains 15 residues. Germline lookup yields CDR1 MGHDK and CDR2 SYGVNS.

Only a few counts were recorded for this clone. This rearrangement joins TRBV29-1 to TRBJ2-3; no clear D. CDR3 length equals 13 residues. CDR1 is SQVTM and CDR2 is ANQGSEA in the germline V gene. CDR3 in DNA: TGCTCCCTTTGGGGTCCTAGCACAGATACGCAGTATTTT. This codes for CSLWGPSTDTQYF.

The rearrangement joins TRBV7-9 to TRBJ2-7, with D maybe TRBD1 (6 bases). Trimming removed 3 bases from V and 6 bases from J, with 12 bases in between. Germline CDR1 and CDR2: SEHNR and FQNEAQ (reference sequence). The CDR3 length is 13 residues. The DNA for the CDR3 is TGTGCCAGCAGCTTTGGCCAGGGGCCCGAGCAGTACTTC. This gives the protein CASSFGQGPEQYF.